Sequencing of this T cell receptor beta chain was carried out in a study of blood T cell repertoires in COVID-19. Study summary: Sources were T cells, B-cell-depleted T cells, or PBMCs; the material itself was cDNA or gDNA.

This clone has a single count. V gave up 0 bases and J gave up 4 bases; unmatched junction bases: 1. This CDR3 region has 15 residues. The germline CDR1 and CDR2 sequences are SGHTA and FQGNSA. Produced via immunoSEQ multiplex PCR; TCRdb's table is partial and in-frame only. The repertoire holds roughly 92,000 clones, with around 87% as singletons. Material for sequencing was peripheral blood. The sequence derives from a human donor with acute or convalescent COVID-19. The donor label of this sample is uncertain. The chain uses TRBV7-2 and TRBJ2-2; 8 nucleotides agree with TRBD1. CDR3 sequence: CASSLAQGGTGELFF. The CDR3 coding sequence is TGTGCCAGCAGCTTAGCACAGGGGGGCACCGGGGAGCTGTTTTTT. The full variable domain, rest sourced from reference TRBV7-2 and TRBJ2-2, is GAGVSQSPSNKVTEKGKDVELRCDPISGHTALYWYRQSLGQGLEFLIYFQGNSAPDKSGLPSDRFSAERTGGSVSTLTIQRTQQEDSAVYLCASSLAQGGTGELFFGEGSRLTVL.